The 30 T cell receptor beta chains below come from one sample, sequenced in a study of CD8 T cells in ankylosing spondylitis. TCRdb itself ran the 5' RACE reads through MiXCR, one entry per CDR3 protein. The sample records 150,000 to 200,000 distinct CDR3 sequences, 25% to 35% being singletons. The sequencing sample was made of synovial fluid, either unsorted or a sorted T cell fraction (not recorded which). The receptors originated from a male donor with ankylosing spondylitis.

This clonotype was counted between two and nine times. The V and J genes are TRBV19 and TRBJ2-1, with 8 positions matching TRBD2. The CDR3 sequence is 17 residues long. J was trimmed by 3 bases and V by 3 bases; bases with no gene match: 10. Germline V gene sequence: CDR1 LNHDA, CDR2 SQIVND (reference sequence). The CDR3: CASSITTSGTSYNEQFF. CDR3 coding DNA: TGTGCCAGTAGTATTACAACCTCCGGGACTAGCTACAATGAGCAGTTCTTC.

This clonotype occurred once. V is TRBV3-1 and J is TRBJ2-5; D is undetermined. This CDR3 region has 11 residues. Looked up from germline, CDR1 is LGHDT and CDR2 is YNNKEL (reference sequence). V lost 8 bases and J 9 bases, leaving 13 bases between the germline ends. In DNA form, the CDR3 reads TGTGCCAGCGCTGGCCCTGGGGCCCAGTACTTC. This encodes CASAGPGAQYF.

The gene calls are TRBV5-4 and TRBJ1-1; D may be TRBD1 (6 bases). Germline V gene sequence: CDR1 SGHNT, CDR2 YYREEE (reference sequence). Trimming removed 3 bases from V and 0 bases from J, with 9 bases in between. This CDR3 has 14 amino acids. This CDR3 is CASSYGQMNTEAFF. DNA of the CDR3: TGTGCCAGCAGCTACGGACAGATGAACACTGAAGCTTTCTTT. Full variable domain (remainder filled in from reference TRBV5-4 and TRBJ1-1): ETGVTQSPTHLIKTRGQQVTLRCSSQSGHNTVSWYQQALGQGPQFIFQYYREEENGRGNFPPRFSGLQFPNYSSELNVNALELDDSALYLCASSYGQMNTEAFFGQGTRLTVV.

The CDR3 DNA is TGTGCCAGCAGCTTGTCTTTCAGAACCTCTATCCTCAATCAGCCCCAGCATTTT. Translating it yields CASSLSFRTSILNQPQHF. The V call is TRBV5-6, the J call TRBJ1-5; D not certain. Trimming cost V 1 base and J 3 bases, with 20 bases left between them. This CDR3 has 18 residues. Germline V CDR1 and CDR2: SGHDT, YYEEEE. The entire variable domain, with the rest obtained from reference TRBV5-6 and TRBJ1-5, is as follows: DAGVTQSPTHLIKTRGQQVTLRCSPKSGHDTVSWYQQALGQGPQFIFQYYEEEERQRGNFPDRFSGHQFPNYSSELNVNALLLGDSALYLCASSLSFRTSILNQPQHFGDGTRLSIL.

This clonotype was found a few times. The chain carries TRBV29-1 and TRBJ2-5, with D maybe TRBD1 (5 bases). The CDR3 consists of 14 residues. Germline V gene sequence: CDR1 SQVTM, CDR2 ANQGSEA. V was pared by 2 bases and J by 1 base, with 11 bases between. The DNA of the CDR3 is TGCAGCGTTGAAAAGGGTAGGGGCCAAGAGACCCAGTACTTC. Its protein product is CSVEKGRGQETQYF. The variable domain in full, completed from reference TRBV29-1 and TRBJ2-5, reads SAVISQKPSRDICQRGTSLTIQCQVDSQVTMMFWYRQQPGQSLTLIATANQGSEATYESGFVIDKFPISRPNLTFSTLTVSNMSPEDSSIYLCSVEKGRGQETQYFGPGTRLLVL.

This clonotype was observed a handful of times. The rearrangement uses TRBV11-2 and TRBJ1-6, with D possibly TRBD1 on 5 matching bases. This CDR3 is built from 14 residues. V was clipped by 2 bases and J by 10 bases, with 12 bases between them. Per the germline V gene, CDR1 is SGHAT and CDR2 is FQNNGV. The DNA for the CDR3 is TGTGCCAGCAGCTTACCGGGGGTTGGGTCACCCCTCCACTTT. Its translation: CASSLPGVGSPLHF.

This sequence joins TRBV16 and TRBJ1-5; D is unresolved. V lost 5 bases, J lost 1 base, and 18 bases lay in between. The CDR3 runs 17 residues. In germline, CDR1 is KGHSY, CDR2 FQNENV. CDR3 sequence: CASSRKHTVMSNQPQHF. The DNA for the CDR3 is TGTGCCAGCAGCAGAAAACATACAGTCATGAGCAATCAGCCCCAGCATTTT.

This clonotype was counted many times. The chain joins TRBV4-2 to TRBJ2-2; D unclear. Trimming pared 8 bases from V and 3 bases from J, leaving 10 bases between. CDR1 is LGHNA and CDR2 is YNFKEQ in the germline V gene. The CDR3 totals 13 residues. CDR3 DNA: TGTGCCAGCCAGGACGATGACACCGGGGAGCTGTTTTTT. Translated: CASQDDDTGELFF.

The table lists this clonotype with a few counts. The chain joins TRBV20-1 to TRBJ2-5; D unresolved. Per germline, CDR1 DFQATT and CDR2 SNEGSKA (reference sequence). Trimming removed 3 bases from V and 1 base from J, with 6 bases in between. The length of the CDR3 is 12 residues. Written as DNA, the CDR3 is TGCAGTGCTAGCCCTCCCCAAGAGACCCAGTACTTC. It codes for CSASPPQETQYF.

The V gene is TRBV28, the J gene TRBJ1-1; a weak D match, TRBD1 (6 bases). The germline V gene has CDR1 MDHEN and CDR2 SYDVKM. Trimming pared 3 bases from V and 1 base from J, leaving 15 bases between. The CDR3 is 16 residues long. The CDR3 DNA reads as TGTGCCAGCAGTTTCGGGGCCCCGACAGGGAACACTGAAGCTTTCTTT. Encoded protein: CASSFGAPTGNTEAFF.

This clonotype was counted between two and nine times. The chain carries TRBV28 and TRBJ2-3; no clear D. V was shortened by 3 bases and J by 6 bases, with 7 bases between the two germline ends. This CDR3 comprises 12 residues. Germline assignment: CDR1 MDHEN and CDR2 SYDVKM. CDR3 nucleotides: TGTGCCAGCAGTTTCGGGTACGATACGCAGTATTTT. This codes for CASSFGYDTQYF.

The CDR3 DNA reads as TGTGCCAGCAGCCCGAGGACAGGAGGGTATAATGAGCAGTTCTTC. Its protein is CASSPRTGGYNEQFF. V is TRBV7-2 and J is TRBJ2-1; D is perhaps TRBD1 (7 bases). V lost 5 bases, J lost 7 bases, and 18 bases lay in between. This CDR3 contains 15 residues. Germline values: CDR1 SGHTA, CDR2 FQGNSA.

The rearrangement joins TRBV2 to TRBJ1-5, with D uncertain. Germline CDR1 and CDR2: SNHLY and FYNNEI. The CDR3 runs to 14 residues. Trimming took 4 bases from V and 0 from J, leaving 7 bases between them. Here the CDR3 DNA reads TGTGCCAGCAGTGGACACTTTAGCAATCAGCCCCAGCATTTT. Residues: CASSGHFSNQPQHF.

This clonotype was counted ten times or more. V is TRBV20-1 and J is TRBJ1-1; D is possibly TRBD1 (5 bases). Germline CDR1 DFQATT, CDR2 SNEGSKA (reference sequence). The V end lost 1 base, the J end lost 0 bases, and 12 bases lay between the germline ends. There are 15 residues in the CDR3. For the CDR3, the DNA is TGCAGTGCTAGAGTTGGGGCCCGGATGAACACTGAAGCTTTCTTT. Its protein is CSARVGARMNTEAFF.

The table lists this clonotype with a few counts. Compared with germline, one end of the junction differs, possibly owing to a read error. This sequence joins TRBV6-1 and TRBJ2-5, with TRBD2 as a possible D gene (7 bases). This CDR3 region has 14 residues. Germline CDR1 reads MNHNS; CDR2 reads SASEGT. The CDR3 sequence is CASSEVGGQGTQYF. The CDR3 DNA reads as TGTGCCAGCAGTGAAGTGGGGGGGCAAGGGACCCAGTACTTC.

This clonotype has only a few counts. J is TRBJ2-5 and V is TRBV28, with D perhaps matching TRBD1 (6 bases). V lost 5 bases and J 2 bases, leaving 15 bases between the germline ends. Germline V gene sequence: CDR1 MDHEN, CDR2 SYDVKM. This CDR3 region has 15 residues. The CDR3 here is CASSPRGQPQETQYF. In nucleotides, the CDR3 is TGTGCCAGCAGTCCCCGCGGACAGCCGCAAGAGACCCAGTACTTC.

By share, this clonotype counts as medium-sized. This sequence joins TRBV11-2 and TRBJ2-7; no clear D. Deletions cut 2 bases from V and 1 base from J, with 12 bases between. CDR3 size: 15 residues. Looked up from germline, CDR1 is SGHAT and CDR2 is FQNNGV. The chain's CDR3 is CASSLIQVGSYEQYF. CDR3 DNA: TGTGCCAGCAGCTTAATTCAGGTCGGTTCCTACGAGCAGTACTTC.

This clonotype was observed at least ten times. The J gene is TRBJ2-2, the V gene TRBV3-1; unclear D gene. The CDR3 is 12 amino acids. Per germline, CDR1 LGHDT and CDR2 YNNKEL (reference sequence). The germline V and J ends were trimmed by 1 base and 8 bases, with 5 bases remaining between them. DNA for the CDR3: TGTGCCAGCAGCCAAGTCAAAGGGGAGCTGTTTTTT. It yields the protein CASSQVKGELFF.

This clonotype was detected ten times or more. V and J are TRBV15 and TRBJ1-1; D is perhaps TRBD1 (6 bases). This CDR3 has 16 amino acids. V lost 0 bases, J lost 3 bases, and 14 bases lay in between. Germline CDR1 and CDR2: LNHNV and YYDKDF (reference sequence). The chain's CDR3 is CATSRDYGGRDTEAFF. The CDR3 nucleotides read TGTGCCACCAGCAGAGATTATGGGGGCCGGGACACTGAAGCTTTCTTT.

CDR3 nucleotides: TGTGCCAGCAGCTTACAGCGATACGGACAGGGCACCCAAGAGACCCAGTACTTC. Translation gives CASSLQRYGQGTQETQYF. The gene calls are TRBV7-6 and TRBJ2-5; 8 bases align to TRBD1. The CDR3 is made up of 18 amino acids. After removal of 2 bases from V and 1 base from J, the junction contained 12 bases not matched to a gene. Germline loops: CDR1 SGHVS, CDR2 FNYEAQ. Filled out from reference TRBV7-6 and TRBJ2-5, the complete variable domain reads GAGVSQSPRYKVTKRGQDVALRCDPISGHVSLYWYRQALGQGPEFLTYFNYEAQQDKSGLPNDRFSAERPEGSISTLTIQRTEQRDSAMYRCASSLQRYGQGTQETQYFGPGTRLLVL.

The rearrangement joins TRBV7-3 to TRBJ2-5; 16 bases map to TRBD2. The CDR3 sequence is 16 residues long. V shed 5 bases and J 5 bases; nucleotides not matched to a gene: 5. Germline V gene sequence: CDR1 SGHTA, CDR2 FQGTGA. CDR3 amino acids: CASSQGLAGGLETQYF. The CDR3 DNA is TGTGCCAGCAGCCAGGGACTAGCGGGGGGGCTGGAGACCCAGTACTTC.

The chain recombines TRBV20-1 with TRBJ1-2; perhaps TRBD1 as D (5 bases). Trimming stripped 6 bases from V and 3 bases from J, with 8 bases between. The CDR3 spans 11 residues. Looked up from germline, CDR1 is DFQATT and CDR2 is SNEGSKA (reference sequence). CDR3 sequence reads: CSATQDYGYTF. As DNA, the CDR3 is TGCAGTGCCACACAGGACTATGGCTACACCTTC.

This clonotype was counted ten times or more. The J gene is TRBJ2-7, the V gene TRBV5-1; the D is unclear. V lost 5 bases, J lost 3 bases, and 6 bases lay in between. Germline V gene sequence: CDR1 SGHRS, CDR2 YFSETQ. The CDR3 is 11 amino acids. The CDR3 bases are TGCGCCAGCAGTAGGAACTACGAGCAGTACTTC. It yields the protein CASSRNYEQYF.

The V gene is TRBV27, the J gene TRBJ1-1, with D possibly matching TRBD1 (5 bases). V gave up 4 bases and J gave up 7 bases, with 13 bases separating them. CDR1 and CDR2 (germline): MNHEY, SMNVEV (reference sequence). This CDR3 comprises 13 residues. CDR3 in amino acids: CASSSRVAGEAFF. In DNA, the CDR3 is TGTGCCAGCAGTTCCAGGGTAGCTGGTGAAGCTTTCTTT.

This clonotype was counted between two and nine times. The CDR3 region has the DNA TGCAGCGTTATGAGAGGGACTAGCTCTTGGAATGAGCAGTTCTTC. It codes for CSVMRGTSSWNEQFF. The chain carries TRBV29-1 and TRBJ2-1; 9 bases agree with TRBD2. J gave up 7 bases and V 5 bases, and 12 bases lay outside the gene matches. This CDR3 has 15 residues. Germline values: CDR1 SQVTM, CDR2 ANQGSEA.

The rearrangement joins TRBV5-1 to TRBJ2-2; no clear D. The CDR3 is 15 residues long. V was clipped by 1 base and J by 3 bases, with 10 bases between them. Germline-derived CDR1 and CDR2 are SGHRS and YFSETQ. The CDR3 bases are TGCGCCAGCAGCTTGATTAGGGTCGACACCGGGGAGCTGTTTTTT. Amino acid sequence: CASSLIRVDTGELFF. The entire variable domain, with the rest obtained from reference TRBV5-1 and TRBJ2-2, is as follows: KAGVTQTPRYLIKTRGQQVTLSCSPISGHRSVSWYQQTPGQGLQFLFEYFSETQRNKGNFPGRFSGRQFSNSRSEMNVSTLELGDSALYLCASSLIRVDTGELFFGEGSRLTVL.

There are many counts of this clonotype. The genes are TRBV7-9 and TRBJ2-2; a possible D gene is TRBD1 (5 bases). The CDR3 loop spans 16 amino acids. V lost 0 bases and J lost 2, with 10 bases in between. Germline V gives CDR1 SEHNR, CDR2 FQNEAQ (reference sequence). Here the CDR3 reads CASSLARTTNTGELFF. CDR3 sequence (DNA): TGTGCCAGCAGCTTAGCTCGGACAACTAACACCGGGGAGCTGTTTTTT.

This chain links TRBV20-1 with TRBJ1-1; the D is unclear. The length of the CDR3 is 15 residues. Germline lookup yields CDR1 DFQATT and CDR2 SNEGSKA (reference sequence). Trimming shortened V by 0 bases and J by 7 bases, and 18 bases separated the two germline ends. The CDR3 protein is CSARDLNGKGLEAFF. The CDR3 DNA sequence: TGCAGTGCTAGAGACCTTAACGGGAAAGGGCTTGAAGCTTTCTTT.

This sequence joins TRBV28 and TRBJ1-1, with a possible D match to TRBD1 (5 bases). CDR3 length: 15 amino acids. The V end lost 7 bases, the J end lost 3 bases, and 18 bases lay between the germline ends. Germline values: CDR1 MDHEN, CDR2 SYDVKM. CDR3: CASKGTATQDTEAFF. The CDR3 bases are TGTGCCAGCAAAGGGACGGCCACTCAGGACACTGAAGCTTTCTTT.

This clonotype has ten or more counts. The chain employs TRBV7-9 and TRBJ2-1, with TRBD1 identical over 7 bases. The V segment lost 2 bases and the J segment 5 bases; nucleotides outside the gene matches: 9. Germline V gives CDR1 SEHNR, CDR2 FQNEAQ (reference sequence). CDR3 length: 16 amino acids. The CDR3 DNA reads TGTGCCAGCAGCTTAATCTCCTGGACAGGAGACAATGAGCAGTTCTTC. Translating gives CASSLISWTGDNEQFF.